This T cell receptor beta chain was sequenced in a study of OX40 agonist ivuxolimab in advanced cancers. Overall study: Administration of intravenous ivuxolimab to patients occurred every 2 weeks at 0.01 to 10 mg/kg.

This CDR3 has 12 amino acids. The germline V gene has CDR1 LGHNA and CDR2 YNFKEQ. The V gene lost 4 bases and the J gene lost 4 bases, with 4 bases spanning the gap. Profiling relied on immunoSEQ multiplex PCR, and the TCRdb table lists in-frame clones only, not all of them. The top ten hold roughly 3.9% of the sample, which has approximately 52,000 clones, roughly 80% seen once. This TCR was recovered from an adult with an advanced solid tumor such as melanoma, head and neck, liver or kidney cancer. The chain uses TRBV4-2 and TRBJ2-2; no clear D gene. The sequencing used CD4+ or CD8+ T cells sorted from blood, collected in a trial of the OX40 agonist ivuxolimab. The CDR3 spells CASSLRTGELFF. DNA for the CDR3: TGTGCCAGCAGCCTCCGCACCGGGGAGCTGTTTTTT.